The clone carrying this T cell receptor (beta chain) showed up just once. The sample belongs to a study of blood T cell repertoires in COVID-19. Study-level background: Samples came from the United States, Italy and Spain, spanning acute and convalescent COVID-19. Sample material is recorded as cDNA or gDNA derived from T cells, B-cell-depleted T cells, or PBMCs.

V lost 2 bases, J lost 10 bases, and 6 bases lay in between. The CDR3 sequence is 11 residues long. The germline V gene encodes CDR1 SGHTA and CDR2 FQGTGA. Original data processing: From reference gene primer amplification, estimates of nucleated cell counts were derived. Assay: immunoSEQ multiplex PCR; the TCRdb copy retains only in-frame clones and omits some. V, J and clone size derive from that table, while D and trimming were established from the DNA sequence. The sample lists tens of thousands of clones; more than 85% were seen once. V and J are TRBV7-3 and TRBJ2-1; D may be TRBD2 (5 bases). This sequence was found in a man in his 60s with acute or convalescent COVID-19. Sequencing was done on a sample of peripheral blood. CDR3 amino acids: CASSLGSEQFF. The CDR3 bases are TGTGCCAGCAGCTTAGGGAGCGAGCAGTTCTTC.